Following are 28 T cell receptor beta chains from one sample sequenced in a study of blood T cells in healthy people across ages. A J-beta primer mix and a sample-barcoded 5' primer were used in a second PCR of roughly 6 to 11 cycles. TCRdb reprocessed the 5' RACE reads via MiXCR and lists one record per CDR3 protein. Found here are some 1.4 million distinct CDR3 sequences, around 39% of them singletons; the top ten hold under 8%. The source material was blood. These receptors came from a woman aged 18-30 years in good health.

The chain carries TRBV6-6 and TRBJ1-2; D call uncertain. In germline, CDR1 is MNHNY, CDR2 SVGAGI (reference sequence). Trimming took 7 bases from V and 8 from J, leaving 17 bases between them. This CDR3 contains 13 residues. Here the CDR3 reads CASNPPESGGYTF. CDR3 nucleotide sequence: TGTGCCAGCAACCCCCCGGAGAGCGGCGGCTACACCTTC.

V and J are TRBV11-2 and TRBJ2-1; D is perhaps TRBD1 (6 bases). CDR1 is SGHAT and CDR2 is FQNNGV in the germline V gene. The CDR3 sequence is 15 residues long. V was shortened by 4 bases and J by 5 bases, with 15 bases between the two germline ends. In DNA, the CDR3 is TGTGCCAGCAGCTACGAGGGGGACGCTGACAATGAGCAGTTCTTC. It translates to CASSYEGDADNEQFF.

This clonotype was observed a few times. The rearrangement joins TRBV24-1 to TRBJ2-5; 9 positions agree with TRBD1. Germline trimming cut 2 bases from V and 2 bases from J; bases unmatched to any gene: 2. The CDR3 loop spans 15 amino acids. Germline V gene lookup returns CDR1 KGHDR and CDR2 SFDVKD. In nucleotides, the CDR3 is TGTGCCACCAGTGATTCCGGGACAGGGCAAGAGACCCAGTACTTC. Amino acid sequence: CATSDSGTGQETQYF.

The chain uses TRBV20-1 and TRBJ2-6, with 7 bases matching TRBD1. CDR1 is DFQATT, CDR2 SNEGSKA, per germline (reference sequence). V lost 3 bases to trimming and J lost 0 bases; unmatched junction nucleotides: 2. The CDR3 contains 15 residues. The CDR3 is CSARGQFSGANVLTF. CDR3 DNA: TGCAGTGCTAGGGGACAGTTCTCTGGGGCCAACGTCCTGACTTTC.

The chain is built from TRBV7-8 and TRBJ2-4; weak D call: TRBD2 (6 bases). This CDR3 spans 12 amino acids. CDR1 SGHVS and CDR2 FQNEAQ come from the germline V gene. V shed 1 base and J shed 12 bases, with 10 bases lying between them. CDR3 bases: TGTGCCAGCAGCTTAGATATCGGGAGTCAGTACTTC. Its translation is CASSLDIGSQYF.

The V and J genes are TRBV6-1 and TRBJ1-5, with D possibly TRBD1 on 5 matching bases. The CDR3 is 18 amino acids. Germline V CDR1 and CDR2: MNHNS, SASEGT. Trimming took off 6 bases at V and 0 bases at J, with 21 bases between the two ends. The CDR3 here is CASSRGSLGTYSNQPQHF. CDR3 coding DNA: TGTGCCAGCAGCCGAGGGTCTTTGGGGACGTATAGCAATCAGCCCCAGCATTTT.

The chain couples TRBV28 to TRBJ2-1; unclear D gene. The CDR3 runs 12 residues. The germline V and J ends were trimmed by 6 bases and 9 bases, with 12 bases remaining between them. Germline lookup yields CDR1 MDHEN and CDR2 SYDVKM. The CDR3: CASRLILSEQFF. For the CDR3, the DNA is TGTGCCAGCAGGTTAATCCTGAGTGAGCAGTTCTTC.

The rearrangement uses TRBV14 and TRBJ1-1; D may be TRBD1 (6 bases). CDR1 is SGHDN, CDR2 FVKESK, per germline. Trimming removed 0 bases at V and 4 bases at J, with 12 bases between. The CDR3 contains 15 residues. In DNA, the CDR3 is TGTGCCAGCAGCCAAGATTCAGGGGAGACCACTGAAGCTTTCTTT. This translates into CASSQDSGETTEAFF.

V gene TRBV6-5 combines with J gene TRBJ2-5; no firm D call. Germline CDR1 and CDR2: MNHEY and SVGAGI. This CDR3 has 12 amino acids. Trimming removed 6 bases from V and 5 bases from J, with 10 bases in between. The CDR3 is CASRSVGETQYF. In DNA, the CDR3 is TGTGCCAGCAGGAGTGTTGGCGAGACCCAGTACTTC.

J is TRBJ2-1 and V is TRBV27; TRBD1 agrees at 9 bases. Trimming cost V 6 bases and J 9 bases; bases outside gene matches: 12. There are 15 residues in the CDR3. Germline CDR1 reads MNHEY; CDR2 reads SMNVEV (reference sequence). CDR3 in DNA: TGTGCCAGCAGCATGATTTCCGGGACAGGGAGTGAGCAGTTCTTC. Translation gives CASSMISGTGSEQFF.

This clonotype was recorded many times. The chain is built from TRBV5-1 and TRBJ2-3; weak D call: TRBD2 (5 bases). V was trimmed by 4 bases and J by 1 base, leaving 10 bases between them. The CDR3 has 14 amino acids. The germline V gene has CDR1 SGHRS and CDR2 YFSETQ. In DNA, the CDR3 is TGCGCCAGCAGCCCCGGGATGGGCACAGATACGCAGTATTTT. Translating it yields CASSPGMGTDTQYF.

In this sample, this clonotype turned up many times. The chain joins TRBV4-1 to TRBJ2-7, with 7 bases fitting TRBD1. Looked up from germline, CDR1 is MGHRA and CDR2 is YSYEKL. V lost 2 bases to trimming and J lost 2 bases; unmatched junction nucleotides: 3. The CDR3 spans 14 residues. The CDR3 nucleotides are TGCGCCAGCAGCCAAACCGGGACAGCCTACGAGCAGTACTTC. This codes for CASSQTGTAYEQYF.

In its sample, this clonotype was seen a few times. CDR3 sequence reads: CSYRGDNYEQYF. Here the CDR3 DNA reads TGCAGTTACAGGGGGGACAACTACGAGCAGTACTTC. The chain has TRBV20-1 and TRBJ2-7, with 8 bases matching TRBD1. V dropped 8 bases and J dropped 3; count of bases not matched to a gene: 6. This CDR3 region has 12 residues. Germline CDR1 and CDR2: DFQATT and SNEGSKA (reference sequence).

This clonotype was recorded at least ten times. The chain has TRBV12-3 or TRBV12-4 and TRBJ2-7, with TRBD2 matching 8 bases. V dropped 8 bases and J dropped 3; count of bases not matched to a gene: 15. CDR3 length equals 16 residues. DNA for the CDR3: TGTGCCAGCGCATCTGGGTCGGCTAGCGGGTACTACGAGCAGTACTTC. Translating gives CASASGSASGYYEQYF.

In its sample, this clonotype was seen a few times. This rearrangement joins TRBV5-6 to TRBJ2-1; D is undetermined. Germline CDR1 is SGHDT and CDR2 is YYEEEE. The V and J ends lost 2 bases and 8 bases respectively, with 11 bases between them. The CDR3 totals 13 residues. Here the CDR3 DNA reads TGTGCCAGCAGCTTCGCCAGTAGATATGAGCAGTTCTTC. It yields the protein CASSFASRYEQFF.

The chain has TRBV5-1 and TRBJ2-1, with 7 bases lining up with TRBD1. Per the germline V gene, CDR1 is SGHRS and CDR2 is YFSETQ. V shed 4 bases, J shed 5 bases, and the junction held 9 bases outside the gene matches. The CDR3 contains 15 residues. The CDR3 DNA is TGCGCCAGCAGCCCCAGACAGGGTGGTAACAATGAGCAGTTCTTC. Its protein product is CASSPRQGGNNEQFF.

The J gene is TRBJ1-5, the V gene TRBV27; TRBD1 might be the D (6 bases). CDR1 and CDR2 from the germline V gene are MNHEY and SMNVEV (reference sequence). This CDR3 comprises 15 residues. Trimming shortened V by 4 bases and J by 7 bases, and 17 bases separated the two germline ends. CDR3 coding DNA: TGTGCCAGCAGTTCAAGGGGGGCTTTGGGCCAGCCCCAGCATTTT. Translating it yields CASSSRGALGQPQHF.

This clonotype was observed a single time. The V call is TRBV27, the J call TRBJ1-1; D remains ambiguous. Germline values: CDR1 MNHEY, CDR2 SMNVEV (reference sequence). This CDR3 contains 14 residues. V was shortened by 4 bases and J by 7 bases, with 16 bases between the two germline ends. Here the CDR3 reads CASSSNPDVGEAFF. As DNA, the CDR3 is TGTGCCAGCAGTTCCAATCCCGACGTGGGTGAAGCTTTCTTT.

CDR3 protein: CASSDSAGHEQYF. The CDR3 nucleotides read TGTGCCAGCAGCGACAGCGCGGGCCACGAGCAGTACTTC. V is TRBV12-3 or TRBV12-4 and J is TRBJ2-7; D tentatively reads TRBD1 or TRBD2 (5 bases each). V was trimmed by 6 bases and J by 5 bases, leaving 14 bases between them. The CDR3 loop spans 13 amino acids.

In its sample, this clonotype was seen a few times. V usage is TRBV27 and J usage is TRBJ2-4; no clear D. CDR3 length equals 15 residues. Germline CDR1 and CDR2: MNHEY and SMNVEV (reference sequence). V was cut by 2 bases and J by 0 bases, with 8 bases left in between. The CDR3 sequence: CASSLSSLAKNIQYF. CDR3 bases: TGTGCCAGCAGTTTAAGCTCCCTAGCCAAAAACATTCAGTACTTC.

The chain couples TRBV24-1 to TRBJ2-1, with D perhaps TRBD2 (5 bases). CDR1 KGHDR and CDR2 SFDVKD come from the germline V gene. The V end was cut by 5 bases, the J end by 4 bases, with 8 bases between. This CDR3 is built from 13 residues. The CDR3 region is CATSGSGYNEQFF. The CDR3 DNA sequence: TGTGCCACCAGTGGTTCGGGGTACAATGAGCAGTTCTTC.

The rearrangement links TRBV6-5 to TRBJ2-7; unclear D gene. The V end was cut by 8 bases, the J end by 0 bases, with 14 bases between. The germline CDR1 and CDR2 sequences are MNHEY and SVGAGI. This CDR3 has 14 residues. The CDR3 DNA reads TGTGCCAGCTCCCACAGAAAACTCTCCTACGAGCAGTACTTC. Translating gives CASSHRKLSYEQYF.

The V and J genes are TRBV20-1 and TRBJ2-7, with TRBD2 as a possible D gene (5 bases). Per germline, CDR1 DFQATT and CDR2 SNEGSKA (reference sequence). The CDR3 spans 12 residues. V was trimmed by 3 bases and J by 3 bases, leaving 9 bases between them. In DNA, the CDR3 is TGCAGTGCTAGGGCGGGTTACTACGAGCAGTACTTC. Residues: CSARAGYYEQYF.

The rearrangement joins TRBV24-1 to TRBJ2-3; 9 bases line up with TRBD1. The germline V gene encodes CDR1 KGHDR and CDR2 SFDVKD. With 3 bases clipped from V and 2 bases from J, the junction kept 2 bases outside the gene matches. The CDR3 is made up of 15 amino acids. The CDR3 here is CATSDRDRDTDTQYF. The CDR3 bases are TGTGCCACCAGTGATAGGGACAGGGACACAGATACGCAGTATTTT.

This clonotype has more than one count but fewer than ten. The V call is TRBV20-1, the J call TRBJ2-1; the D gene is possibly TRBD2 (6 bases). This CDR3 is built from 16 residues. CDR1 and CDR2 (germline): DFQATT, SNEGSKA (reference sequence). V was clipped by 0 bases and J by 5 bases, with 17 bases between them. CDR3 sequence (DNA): TGCAGTGCTAGAGATATTAGTAGCGGTTACCACAATGAGCAGTTCTTC. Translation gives CSARDISSGYHNEQFF.

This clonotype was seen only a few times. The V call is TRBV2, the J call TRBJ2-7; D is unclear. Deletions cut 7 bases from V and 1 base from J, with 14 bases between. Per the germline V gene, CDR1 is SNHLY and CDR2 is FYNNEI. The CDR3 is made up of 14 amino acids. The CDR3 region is CASIPSRQSYEQYF. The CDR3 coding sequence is TGTGCCAGCATTCCATCCCGACAATCCTACGAGCAGTACTTC.

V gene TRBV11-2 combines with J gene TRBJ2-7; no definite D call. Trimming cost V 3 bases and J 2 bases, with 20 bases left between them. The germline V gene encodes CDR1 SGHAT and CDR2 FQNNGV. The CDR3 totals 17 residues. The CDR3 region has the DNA TGTGCCAGCAGCTTGTTAAATCCGTCCGACCGTCCCTACGAGCAGTACTTC. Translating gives CASSLLNPSDRPYEQYF.

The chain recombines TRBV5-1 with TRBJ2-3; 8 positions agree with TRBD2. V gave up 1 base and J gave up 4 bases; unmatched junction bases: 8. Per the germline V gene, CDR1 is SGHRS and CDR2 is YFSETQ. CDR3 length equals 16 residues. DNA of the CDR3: TGCGCCAGCAGCTTGTCCTCGGGAGGGCCTTCAGATACGCAGTATTTT. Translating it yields CASSLSSGGPSDTQYF.